The 8 T cell receptor beta chains in this list originate from one sample, sequenced in a study of blood T cell repertoires in COVID-19. The protocol was immunoSEQ multiplex PCR, while the TCRdb copy is restricted to in-frame clones and leaves out a portion. Here the sample spans a few hundred thousand clones, 75% to 90% being singletons. The sample consisted of PBMCs or T cells enriched from blood (not recorded which). The receptors derive from a woman between 18 and 30 years old in a cohort exposed to, infected with or recovered from COVID-19 (not recorded which).

The rearrangement joins TRBV24-1 to TRBJ1-2, with 8 bases that match TRBD1. The CDR3 is 13 residues long. Germline CDR1 reads KGHDR; CDR2 reads SFDVKD. Unmatched junction bases numbered 4, after V lost 4 bases and J lost 7 bases. CDR3 sequence: CATSDRQGSGYTF. CDR3 in DNA: TGTGCCACCAGTGACCGACAGGGGTCTGGCTACACCTTC.

A single count supports this clone. V is TRBV2 and J is TRBJ1-4; no firm D call. CDR3 length: 16 residues. Trimming pared 4 bases from V and 0 bases from J, leaving 12 bases between. Germline values: CDR1 SNHLY, CDR2 FYNNEI. CDR3 in amino acids: CASSAVAGATNEKLFF. DNA of the CDR3: TGTGCCAGCAGTGCGGTCGCGGGTGCAACTAATGAAAAACTGTTTTTT.

The chain links TRBV28 to TRBJ1-6, with 9 bases lining up with TRBD1. The CDR3 has 17 residues. Per the germline V gene, CDR1 is MDHEN and CDR2 is SYDVKM. The ends lost 4 bases at V and 1 base at J; junction bases unmatched: 5. The CDR3 spells CASSSPQGASYNSPLHF. The CDR3 DNA sequence: TGTGCCAGCAGTTCCCCACAGGGGGCTTCCTATAATTCACCCCTCCACTTT.

This clone is a singleton in its sample. This chain links TRBV10-3 with TRBJ1-1; D gene unclear. The CDR3 contains 19 residues. Deletions cut 3 bases from V and 0 bases from J, with 23 bases between. Germline assignment: CDR1 ENHRY and CDR2 SYGVKD. The CDR3 sequence: CAISESWKHPEGMNTEAFF. The CDR3 bases are TGTGCCATCAGTGAATCGTGGAAACACCCAGAGGGAATGAACACTGAAGCTTTCTTT.

The J gene is TRBJ1-6, the V gene TRBV9, with 9 bases that match TRBD1. The CDR3 contains 16 residues. The ends lost 0 bases at V and 9 bases at J; junction bases unmatched: 7. Germline V gene sequence: CDR1 SGDLS, CDR2 YYNGEE. The CDR3 region has the DNA TGTGCCAGCAGCGTAGGTACCGGACAGGGGACTTCACCCCTCCACTTT. Residues: CASSVGTGQGTSPLHF.

This chain connects TRBV10-3 to TRBJ1-1; D is possibly TRBD1 (6 bases). Looked up from germline, CDR1 is ENHRY and CDR2 is SYGVKD. The CDR3 runs to 15 residues. The ends were cut back, 3 bases at V and 0 bases at J, with 11 bases in the middle. CDR3 nucleotides: TGTGCCATCAGTGAACCCCAGGGGATGAACACTGAAGCTTTCTTT. Its protein is CAISEPQGMNTEAFF.

The V call is TRBV5-1, the J call TRBJ2-3; 10 nucleotides line up with TRBD2. After removal of 4 bases from V and 0 bases from J, the junction contained 2 bases not matched to a gene. The germline gives CDR1 SGHRS, CDR2 YFSETQ. The CDR3 extends over 15 amino acids. The CDR3 region is CASSPSGGSTDTQYF. DNA of the CDR3: TGCGCCAGCAGCCCTAGCGGGGGTAGCACAGATACGCAGTATTTT.

This clone was counted once. This chain joins TRBV11-3 and TRBJ2-2; a weak D match, TRBD2 (7 bases). From germline, CDR1 is SGHNT and CDR2 YENEEA. The CDR3 totals 16 residues. Trimming pared 4 bases from V and 6 bases from J, leaving 18 bases between. CDR3 amino acids: CASSSRGGVTPGELFF. CDR3 DNA: TGTGCCAGCAGCTCCCGAGGGGGGGTTACACCCGGGGAGCTGTTTTTT.